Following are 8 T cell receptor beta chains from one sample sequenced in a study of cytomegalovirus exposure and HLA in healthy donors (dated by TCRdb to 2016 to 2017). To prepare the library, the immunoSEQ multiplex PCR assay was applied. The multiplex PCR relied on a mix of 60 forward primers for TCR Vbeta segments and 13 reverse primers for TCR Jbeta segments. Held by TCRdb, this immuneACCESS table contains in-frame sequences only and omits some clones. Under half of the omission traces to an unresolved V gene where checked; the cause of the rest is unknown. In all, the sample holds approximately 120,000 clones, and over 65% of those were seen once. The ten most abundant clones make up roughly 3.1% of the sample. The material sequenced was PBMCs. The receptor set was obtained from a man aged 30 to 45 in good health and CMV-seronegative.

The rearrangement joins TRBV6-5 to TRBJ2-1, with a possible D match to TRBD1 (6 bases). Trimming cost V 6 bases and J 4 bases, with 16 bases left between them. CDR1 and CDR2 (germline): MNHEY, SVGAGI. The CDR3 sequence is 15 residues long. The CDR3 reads CASSLRGTRYNEQFF. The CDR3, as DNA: TGTGCCAGCAGCCTAAGGGGGACCAGGTACAATGAGCAGTTCTTC.

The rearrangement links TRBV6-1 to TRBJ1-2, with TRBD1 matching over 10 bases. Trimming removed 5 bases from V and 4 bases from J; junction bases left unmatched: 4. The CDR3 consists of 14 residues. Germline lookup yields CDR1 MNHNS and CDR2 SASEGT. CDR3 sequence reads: CASSQRTGGYGYTF. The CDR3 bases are TGTGCCAGCAGTCAACGGACAGGGGGCTATGGCTACACCTTC.

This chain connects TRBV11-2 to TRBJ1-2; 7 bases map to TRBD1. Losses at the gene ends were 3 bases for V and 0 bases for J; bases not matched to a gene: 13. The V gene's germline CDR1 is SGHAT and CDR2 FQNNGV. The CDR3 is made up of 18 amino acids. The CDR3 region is CASSFIRPQGDPNYGYTF. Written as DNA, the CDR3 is TGTGCCAGCAGCTTTATCCGCCCGCAGGGGGATCCTAACTATGGCTACACCTTC. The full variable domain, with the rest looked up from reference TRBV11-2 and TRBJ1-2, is EAGVAQSPRYKIIEKRQSVAFWCNPISGHATLYWYQQILGQGPKLLIQFQNNGVVDDSQLPKDRFSAERLKGVDSTLKIQPAKLEDSAVYLCASSFIRPQGDPNYGYTFGSGTRLTVV.

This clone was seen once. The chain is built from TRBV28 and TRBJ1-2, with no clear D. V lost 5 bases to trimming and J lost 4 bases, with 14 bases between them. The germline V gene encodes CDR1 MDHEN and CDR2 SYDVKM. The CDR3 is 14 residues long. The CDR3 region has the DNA TGTGCCAGCAGTCCCGGGTCATCGGGCTATGGCTACACCTTC. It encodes CASSPGSSGYGYTF.

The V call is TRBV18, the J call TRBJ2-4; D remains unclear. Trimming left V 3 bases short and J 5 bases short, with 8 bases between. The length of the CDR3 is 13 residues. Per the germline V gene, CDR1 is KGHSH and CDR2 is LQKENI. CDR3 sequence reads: CASSPLSQNIQYF. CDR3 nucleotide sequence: TGTGCCAGCTCACCCCTTAGCCAAAACATTCAGTACTTC.

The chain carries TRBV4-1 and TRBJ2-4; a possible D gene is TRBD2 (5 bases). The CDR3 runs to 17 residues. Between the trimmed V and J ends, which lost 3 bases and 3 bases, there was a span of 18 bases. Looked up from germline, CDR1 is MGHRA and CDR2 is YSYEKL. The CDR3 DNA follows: TGCGCCAGCAGCCAGCCACACACCTCCCGGGACAAAAACATTCAGTACTTC. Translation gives CASSQPHTSRDKNIQYF.

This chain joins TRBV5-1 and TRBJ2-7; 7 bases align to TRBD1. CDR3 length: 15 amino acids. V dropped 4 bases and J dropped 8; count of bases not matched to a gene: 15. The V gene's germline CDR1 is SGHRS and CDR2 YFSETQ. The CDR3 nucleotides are TGCGCCAGCAGCCGGAGAGGACAGGCCGATAGTAAGCAGTACTTC. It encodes CASSRRGQADSKQYF.

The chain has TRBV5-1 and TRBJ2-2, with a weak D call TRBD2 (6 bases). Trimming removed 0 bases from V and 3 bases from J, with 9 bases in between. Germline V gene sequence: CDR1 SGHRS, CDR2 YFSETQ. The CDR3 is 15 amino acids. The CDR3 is CASSLVGSHTGELFF. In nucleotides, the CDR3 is TGCGCCAGCAGCTTGGTCGGGAGTCACACCGGGGAGCTGTTTTTT.